The 28 T cell receptor beta chains in this list originate from one sample, sequenced in a study of blood T cell repertoires in COVID-19. TCRdb keeps only in-frame clones here, not all; method: immunoSEQ multiplex PCR. This sample has 40,000 to 55,000 clones, with around 86% found just once. Sequencing was performed on peripheral blood. The source is a human donor with acute or convalescent COVID-19. The donor label of this sample is uncertain.

This sequence joins TRBV6-1 and TRBJ1-2; no clear D gene. Trimming removed 2 bases at V and 7 bases at J, with 11 bases between. Germline-derived CDR1 and CDR2 are MNHNS and SASEGT. The CDR3 runs 13 residues. This chain's CDR3 is CASSELSLRGYTF. The CDR3 bases are TGTGCCAGCAGTGAATTGAGTCTGCGTGGCTACACCTTC.

This chain joins TRBV4-1 and TRBJ2-2, with TRBD1 matching 7 bases. V lost 10 bases and J lost 1; bases outside the gene matches: 9. The CDR3 is 15 residues long. CDR1 is MGHRA and CDR2 is YSYEKL in the germline V gene. This CDR3 reads CATQGQQGNTGELFF. For the CDR3, the DNA is TGCGCCACCCAGGGACAGCAAGGGAACACCGGGGAGCTGTTTTTT.

The rearrangement joins TRBV5-1 to TRBJ1-2; a possible D gene is TRBD1 (5 bases). Germline-derived CDR1 and CDR2 are SGHRS and YFSETQ. V dropped 0 bases and J dropped 5 bases, with 11 bases sitting between them. The CDR3 consists of 14 residues. CDR3 nucleotide sequence: TGCGCCAGCAGCTTGGATGGGGGGGATTATGGCTACACCTTC. Translating it yields CASSLDGGDYGYTF.

V is TRBV6-1 and J is TRBJ2-3; D is perhaps TRBD2 (5 bases). Trimming removed 2 bases at V and 3 bases at J, with 9 bases between. Germline-derived CDR1 and CDR2 are MNHNS and SASEGT. This CDR3 spans 14 amino acids. The CDR3 nucleotides read TGTGCCAGCAGTGAATGGCGGACTACAGATACGCAGTATTTT. It yields the protein CASSEWRTTDTQYF.

This chain connects TRBV18 to TRBJ1-1; D is perhaps TRBD1 (6 bases). CDR3 size: 14 residues. The V end was cut by 5 bases, the J end by 8 bases, with 18 bases between. Germline lookup yields CDR1 KGHSH and CDR2 LQKENI. The CDR3 sequence: CASSTSTGTYEAFF. For the CDR3, the DNA is TGTGCCAGCTCAACGTCTACCGGGACATACGAAGCTTTCTTT.

This clone was seen more than once but under ten times. The rearrangement uses TRBV7-9 and TRBJ1-2, with D unclear. V was clipped by 5 bases and J by 7 bases, with 17 bases between them. Germline assignment: CDR1 SEHNR and CDR2 FQNEAQ (reference sequence). The CDR3 runs to 14 residues. Here the CDR3 reads CASSPTFFQAGYTF. The CDR3 nucleotides read TGTGCCAGCAGCCCCACCTTTTTCCAGGCTGGCTACACCTTC. The whole variable domain, remainder taken from reference TRBV7-9 and TRBJ1-2, is DTGVSQNPRHKITKRGQNVTFRCDPISEHNRLYWYRQTLGQGPEFLTYFQNEAQLEKSRLLSDRFSAERPKGSFSTLEIQRTEQGDSAMYLCASSPTFFQAGYTFGSGTRLTVV.

Only a few counts were recorded for this clone. V and J are TRBV28 and TRBJ1-2; the match to TRBD1 covers 7 bases. This CDR3 is 13 amino acids long. Germline V CDR1 and CDR2: MDHEN, SYDVKM. Trimming cost V 4 bases and J 8 bases; bases outside gene matches: 7. CDR3 protein: CASSSGQDLGYTF. The DNA for the CDR3 is TGTGCCAGCAGTTCCGGACAGGATTTGGGCTACACCTTC.

The chain uses TRBV6-2 or TRBV6-3 and TRBJ1-1; possibly TRBD1 for D (5 bases). This CDR3 is 13 amino acids long. The V gene lost 0 bases and the J gene lost 7 bases, with 9 bases spanning the gap. CDR1 is MNHEY, CDR2 SVGEGT, per germline. CDR3 loop: CASSYSARDEAFF. CDR3 nucleotides: TGTGCCAGCAGTTACTCGGCCAGGGATGAAGCTTTCTTT.

The chain links TRBV6-5 to TRBJ1-6, with D perhaps TRBD1 (6 bases). The germline CDR1 and CDR2 sequences are MNHEY and SVGAGI. The CDR3 consists of 16 residues. V lost 2 bases and J 8 bases, leaving 16 bases between the germline ends. CDR3 DNA sequence: TGTGCCAGCAGTTACCCCTCGGGGGGCGGATATTCACCCCTCCACTTT. Translated: CASSYPSGGGYSPLHF.

This chain connects TRBV7-9 to TRBJ2-5, with 7 bases lining up with TRBD2. The CDR3 loop spans 15 amino acids. Losses at the gene ends were 7 bases for V and 4 bases for J; bases not matched to a gene: 12. Germline V gene data show CDR1 as SEHNR and CDR2 as FQNEAQ (reference sequence). The CDR3 spells CASTPLAGERETQYF. DNA for the CDR3: TGTGCCAGCACCCCTCTGGCGGGGGAAAGAGAGACCCAGTACTTC.

The gene calls are TRBV9 and TRBJ1-5; D is uncertain. Germline CDR1 reads SGDLS; CDR2 reads YYNGEE. This CDR3 spans 15 amino acids. Trimming left V 0 bases short and J 3 bases short, with 10 bases between. Here the CDR3 reads CASSVGGIDNQPQHF. CDR3 nucleotide sequence: TGTGCCAGCAGCGTAGGAGGAATTGACAATCAGCCCCAGCATTTT. The full variable domain, in which reference TRBV9 and TRBJ1-5 provide the parts outside the CDR3, is DSGVTQTPKHLITATGQRVTLRCSPRSGDLSVYWYQQSLDQGLQFLIQYYNGEERAKGNILERFSAQQFPDLHSELNLSSLELGDSALYFCASSVGGIDNQPQHFGDGTRLSIL.

The J gene is TRBJ2-2, the V gene TRBV7-3; 12 nucleotides agree with TRBD1. CDR3 size: 18 residues. Losses at the gene ends were 2 bases for V and 3 bases for J; bases not matched to a gene: 7. Germline V gene sequence: CDR1 SGHTA, CDR2 FQGTGA. DNA of the CDR3: TGTGCCAGCAGCTTACGCCCGGGACAGGGGGCGGACACCGGGGAGCTGTTTTTT. The encoded protein is CASSLRPGQGADTGELFF.

Only a few counts were recorded for this clone. The chain employs TRBV7-9 and TRBJ2-5; D is perhaps TRBD1 (6 bases). CDR1 and CDR2 (germline): SEHNR, FQNEAQ (reference sequence). V lost 4 bases and J lost 4, with 10 bases in between. This CDR3 is built from 13 residues. The CDR3 spells CASSSGAGETQYF. The CDR3 DNA sequence: TGTGCCAGCAGCTCAGGGGCCGGAGAGACCCAGTACTTC.

This clone was detected only once. The gene calls are TRBV12-3 or TRBV12-4 and TRBJ2-1; perhaps TRBD2 as D (5 bases). V was trimmed by 4 bases and J by 12 bases, leaving 13 bases between them. The CDR3 covers 12 residues. CDR3 amino acids: CASSSQLGRQFF. For the CDR3, the DNA is TGTGCCAGCAGTTCCCAACTAGGGAGGCAGTTCTTC.

The J gene is TRBJ1-3, the V gene TRBV28; weak D call: TRBD1 (6 bases). Germline assignment: CDR1 MDHEN and CDR2 SYDVKM. The CDR3 loop spans 16 amino acids. The V gene lost 4 bases and the J gene lost 4 bases, with 17 bases spanning the gap. The CDR3 loop reads CASSSTGYSSGNTIYF. As DNA, the CDR3 is TGTGCCAGCAGTTCCACAGGGTACTCGTCCGGAAACACCATATATTTT.

This chain uses TRBV28 with TRBJ1-6, with 9 bases matching TRBD1. Germline V gene lookup returns CDR1 MDHEN and CDR2 SYDVKM. The CDR3 runs to 16 residues. V was clipped by 5 bases and J by 0 bases; unmatched bases: 2. CDR3 nucleotide sequence: TGTGCCAGCAGTGACAGGGGGAGCTCCTATAATTCACCCCTCCACTTT. It specifies CASSDRGSSYNSPLHF.

This sequence joins TRBV7-2 and TRBJ1-2; TRBD1 matches 7 bases. CDR1 SGHTA and CDR2 FQGNSA come from the germline V gene. The J segment lost 5 bases and the V segment lost 2 bases, leaving 5 bases of the junction unmatched. The CDR3 sequence is 14 residues long. This chain's CDR3 is CASSLTGAMYGYTF. The CDR3 bases are TGTGCCAGCAGCTTAACAGGGGCTATGTATGGCTACACCTTC.

This chain connects TRBV28 to TRBJ1-5; 8 bases are a match to TRBD1. V dropped 6 bases and J dropped 5; count of bases not matched to a gene: 3. Germline V gene data show CDR1 as MDHEN and CDR2 as SYDVKM. This CDR3 comprises 13 residues. The CDR3 reads CASRLTGDQPQHF. The CDR3 nucleotides are TGTGCCAGCAGGCTGACAGGGGATCAGCCCCAGCATTTT. Looking up the rest from reference TRBV28 and TRBJ1-5 gives the full variable domain: DVKVTQSSRYLVKRTGEKVFLECVQDMDHENMFWYRQDPGLGLRLIYFSYDVKMKEKGDIPEGYSVSREKKERFSLILESASTNQTSMYLCASRLTGDQPQHFGDGTRLSIL.

The DNA for the CDR3 is TGTGCCAGCAGCTTAGCAAACCAGGGTAACTACAATGAGCAGTTCTTC. The encoded protein is CASSLANQGNYNEQFF. The V call is TRBV7-2, the J call TRBJ2-1; tentatively, D is TRBD1 (5 bases). Per germline, CDR1 SGHTA and CDR2 FQGNSA. There are 16 residues in the CDR3. Trimming removed 0 bases from V and 3 bases from J, with 12 bases in between.

The genes are TRBV4-1 and TRBJ2-3, with D hard to call. CDR1 is MGHRA, CDR2 YSYEKL, per germline. Trimming removed 5 bases from V and 0 bases from J, with 15 bases in between. The CDR3 extends over 16 amino acids. CDR3 sequence: CASSTVVAASTDTQYF. The CDR3 nucleotides are TGCGCCAGCAGCACTGTGGTCGCGGCTAGCACAGATACGCAGTATTTT.

CDR3 nucleotide sequence: TGTGCCAGCAGCTCGGAATGGGACATCTCTAACTATGGCTACACCTTC. Translation: CASSSEWDISNYGYTF. The V gene is TRBV6-2 or TRBV6-3, the J gene TRBJ1-2, with D possibly TRBD1 on 6 matching bases. Trimming removed 6 bases from V and 0 bases from J, with 17 bases in between. Germline loops: CDR1 MNHEY, CDR2 SVGEGT. The CDR3 has 16 residues.

This sequence joins TRBV5-1 and TRBJ1-2, with unresolved D. From germline, CDR1 is SGHRS and CDR2 YFSETQ. The CDR3 totals 15 residues. V gave up 3 bases and J gave up 1 base, with 13 bases separating them. CDR3 loop: CASSSVGAVNYGYTF. The DNA for the CDR3 is TGCGCCAGCAGCTCGGTGGGAGCGGTTAACTATGGCTACACCTTC.

The chain joins TRBV19 to TRBJ1-2; 9 bases line up with TRBD1. The CDR3 loop spans 15 amino acids. Germline values: CDR1 LNHDA, CDR2 SQIVND (reference sequence). V shed 3 bases and J 5 bases; nucleotides not matched to a gene: 7. DNA of the CDR3: TGTGCCAGTAGTATGGGCTCGGACAGGGGTTATGGCTACACCTTC. Protein sequence: CASSMGSDRGYGYTF.

The rearrangement joins TRBV7-9 to TRBJ2-2; 9 nucleotides agree with TRBD2. Germline trimming cut 6 bases from V and 4 bases from J; bases unmatched to any gene: 6. CDR1 and CDR2 (germline): SEHNR, FQNEAQ (reference sequence). CDR3 length: 15 residues. As DNA, the CDR3 is TGTGCCAGCAGACGTGGACTAGCGAGCACCGGGGAGCTGTTTTTT. Translation: CASRRGLASTGELFF.

The gene calls are TRBV7-9 and TRBJ2-2; 8 nucleotides match TRBD2. Germline CDR1 SEHNR, CDR2 FQNEAQ (reference sequence). The CDR3 spans 17 residues. With 3 bases clipped from V and 3 bases from J, the junction kept 9 bases outside the gene matches. The CDR3 DNA sequence: TGTGCCAGCAGCTTCCCCCGGGAGGGCCAGGACACCGGGGAGCTGTTTTTT. Its protein product is CASSFPREGQDTGELFF.

This clone has just one count. The chain links TRBV5-1 to TRBJ1-2; D possibly corresponds to TRBD1 (6 bases). Germline values: CDR1 SGHRS, CDR2 YFSETQ. V was clipped by 4 bases and J by 5 bases, with 18 bases between them. The CDR3 contains 15 residues. The CDR3 nucleotides read TGCGCCAGCAGCCTAGTTGATAAGGGGGGGTATGGCTACACCTTC. The encoded protein is CASSLVDKGGYGYTF.

V usage is TRBV28 and J usage is TRBJ2-3; D possibly corresponds to TRBD2 (5 bases). The V end was cut by 6 bases, the J end by 0 bases, with 16 bases between. This CDR3 is built from 16 residues. Germline V gene sequence: CDR1 MDHEN, CDR2 SYDVKM. Written as DNA, the CDR3 is TGTGCCAGCAGCTCCCGGCTAGCCCTGAGCACAGATACGCAGTATTTT. Its protein is CASSSRLALSTDTQYF. The variable domain in full, completed from reference TRBV28 and TRBJ2-3, reads DVKVTQSSRYLVKRTGEKVFLECVQDMDHENMFWYRQDPGLGLRLIYFSYDVKMKEKGDIPEGYSVSREKKERFSLILESASTNQTSMYLCASSSRLALSTDTQYFGPGTRLTVL.

The rearrangement links TRBV7-2 to TRBJ2-1; D remains ambiguous. Per germline, CDR1 SGHTA and CDR2 FQGNSA. This CDR3 has 15 amino acids. V was pared by 1 base and J by 4 bases, with 11 bases between. The CDR3 nucleotides are TGTGCCAGCAGCTTAGATGTATCTACTTACAATGAGCAGTTCTTC. It codes for CASSLDVSTYNEQFF.